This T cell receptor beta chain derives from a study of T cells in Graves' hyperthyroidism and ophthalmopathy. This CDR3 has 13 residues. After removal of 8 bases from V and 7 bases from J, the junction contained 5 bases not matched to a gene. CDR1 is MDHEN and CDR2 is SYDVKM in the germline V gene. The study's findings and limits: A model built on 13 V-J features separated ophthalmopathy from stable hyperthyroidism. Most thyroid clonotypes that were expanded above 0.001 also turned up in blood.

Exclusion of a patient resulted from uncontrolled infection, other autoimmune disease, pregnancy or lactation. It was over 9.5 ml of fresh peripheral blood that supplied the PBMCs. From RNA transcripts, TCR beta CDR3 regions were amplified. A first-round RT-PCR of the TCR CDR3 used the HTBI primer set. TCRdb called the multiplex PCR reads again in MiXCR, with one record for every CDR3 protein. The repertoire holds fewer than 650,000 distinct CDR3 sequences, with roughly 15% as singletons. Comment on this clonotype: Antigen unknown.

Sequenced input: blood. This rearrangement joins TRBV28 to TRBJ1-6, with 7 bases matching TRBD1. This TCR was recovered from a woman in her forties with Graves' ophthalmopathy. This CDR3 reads CASGTAENSPLHF. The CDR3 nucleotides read TGTGCCAGCGGGACAGCAGAGAATTCACCCCTCCACTTT.